The entry below gives a single T cell receptor beta chain sequence along with its context. Its antigen is unknown. Documented treatment: some 20 received Ad26.COV2.S at low or high dose, single or two shots; roughly five received placebo; per-sample allocation not given. Day 63 after the first injection of vaccine or placebo was the sampling time. An Ad26 vector expressing Wuhan-strain SARS-CoV-2 spike served as the vaccine. The data derive from a study of Ad26.COV2.S vaccination and SARS-CoV-2 variants. Study as a whole: Donor allocation was to the COV1001 Ad26.COV2.S trial arm. Administration of Ad26.COV2.S was intramuscular, either once or twice 56 days apart.

The V end was cut by 1 base, the J end by 5 bases, with 6 bases between. The germline CDR1 and CDR2 sequences are LGHDT and YNNKEL (reference sequence). There are 12 residues in the CDR3. The data were produced by immunoSEQ multiplex PCR, yet TCRdb's version contains in-frame clones alone and is incomplete. The sample contains around 300,000 clones, about 89% of which appear only once. Study findings and constraints: Relative to placebo recipients, vaccine recipients exhibited elevated spike-specific TCR breadth.

The origin of this receptor is a person between 18 and 65 years old who received the Ad26.COV2.S COVID-19 vaccine or a placebo. Sequenced here: peripheral blood, sampled in a trial of Ad26.COV2.S vaccine versus placebo. The chain has TRBV3-1 (or the pseudogene TRBV3-2) and TRBJ2-7; unclear D gene. CDR3 coding DNA: TGTGCCAGCAGCCAAGGATCCCACGAGCAGTACTTC. Protein product: CASSQGSHEQYF.